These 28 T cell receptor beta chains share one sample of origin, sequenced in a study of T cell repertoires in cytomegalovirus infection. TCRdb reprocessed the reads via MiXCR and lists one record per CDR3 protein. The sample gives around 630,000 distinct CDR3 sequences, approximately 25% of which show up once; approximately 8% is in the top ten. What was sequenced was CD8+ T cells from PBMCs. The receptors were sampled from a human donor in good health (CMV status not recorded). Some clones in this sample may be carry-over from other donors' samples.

The CDR3: CASSLGTGPITYNEQFF. In nucleotides, the CDR3 is TGTGCCAGCAGTTTAGGGACAGGCCCAATTACCTACAATGAGCAGTTCTTC. This rearrangement joins TRBV12-3 or TRBV12-4 to TRBJ2-1; 7 bases agree with TRBD1. The CDR3 is 17 amino acids. The junction had 8 bases not matched to a gene; V was cut back by 1 base and J by 2 bases.

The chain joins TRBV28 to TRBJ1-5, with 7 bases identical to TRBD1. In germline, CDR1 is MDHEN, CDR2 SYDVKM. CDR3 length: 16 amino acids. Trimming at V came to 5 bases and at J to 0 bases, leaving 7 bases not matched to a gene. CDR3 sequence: CASSPDRADSNQPQHF. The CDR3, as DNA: TGTGCCAGCAGTCCCGACAGGGCGGATAGCAATCAGCCCCAGCATTTT. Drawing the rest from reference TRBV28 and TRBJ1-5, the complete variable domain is DVKVTQSSRYLVKRTGEKVFLECVQDMDHENMFWYRQDPGLGLRLIYFSYDVKMKEKGDIPEGYSVSREKKERFSLILESASTNQTSMYLCASSPDRADSNQPQHFGDGTRLSIL.

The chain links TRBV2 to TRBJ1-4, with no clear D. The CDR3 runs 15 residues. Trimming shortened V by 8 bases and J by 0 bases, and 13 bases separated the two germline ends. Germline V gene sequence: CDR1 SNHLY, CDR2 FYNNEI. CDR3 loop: CASGRQAATNEKLFF. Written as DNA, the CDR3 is TGTGCCAGCGGGAGGCAGGCTGCAACTAATGAAAAACTGTTTTTT.

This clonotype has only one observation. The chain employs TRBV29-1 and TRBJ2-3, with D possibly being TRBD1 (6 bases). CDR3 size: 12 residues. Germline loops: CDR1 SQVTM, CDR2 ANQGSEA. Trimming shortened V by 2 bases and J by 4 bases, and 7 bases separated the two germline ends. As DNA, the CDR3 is TGCAGCGTTGAATGGGGGCCAGATACGCAGTATTTT. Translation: CSVEWGPDTQYF.

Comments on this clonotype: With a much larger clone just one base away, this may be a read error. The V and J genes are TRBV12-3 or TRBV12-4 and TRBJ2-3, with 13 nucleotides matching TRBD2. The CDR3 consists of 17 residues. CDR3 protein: CASTPPLLAGGGDMQYF. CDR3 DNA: TGTGCCAGCACCCCACCCCTACTAGCGGGGGGGGGAGATATGCAGTATTTT.

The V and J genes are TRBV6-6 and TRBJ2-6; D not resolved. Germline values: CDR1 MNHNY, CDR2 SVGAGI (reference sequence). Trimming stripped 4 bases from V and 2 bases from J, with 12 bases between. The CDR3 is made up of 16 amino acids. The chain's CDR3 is CASSFLDRPGANVLTF. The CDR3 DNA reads TGTGCCAGCAGTTTTCTTGACCGGCCTGGGGCCAACGTCCTGACTTTC.

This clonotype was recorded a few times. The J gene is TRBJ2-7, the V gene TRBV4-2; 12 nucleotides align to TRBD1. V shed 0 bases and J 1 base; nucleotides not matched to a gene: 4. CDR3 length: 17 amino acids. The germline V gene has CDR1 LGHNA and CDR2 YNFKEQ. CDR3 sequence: CASSQDWDRGLSYEQYF. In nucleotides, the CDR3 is TGTGCCAGCAGCCAAGACTGGGACAGGGGGCTTTCCTACGAGCAGTACTTC.

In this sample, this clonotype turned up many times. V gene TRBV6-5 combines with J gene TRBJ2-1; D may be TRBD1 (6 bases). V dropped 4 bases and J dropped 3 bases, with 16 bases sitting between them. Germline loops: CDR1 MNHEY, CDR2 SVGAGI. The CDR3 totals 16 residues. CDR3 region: CASSSEAGVGYNEQFF. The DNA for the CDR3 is TGTGCCAGCAGTTCTGAGGCAGGGGTTGGCTACAATGAGCAGTTCTTC.

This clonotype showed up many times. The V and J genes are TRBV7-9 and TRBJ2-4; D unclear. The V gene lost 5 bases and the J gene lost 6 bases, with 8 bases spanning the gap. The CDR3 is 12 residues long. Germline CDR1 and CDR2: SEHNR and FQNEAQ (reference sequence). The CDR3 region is CASSNLGNIQYF. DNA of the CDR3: TGTGCCAGCAGCAACCTAGGAAACATTCAGTACTTC.

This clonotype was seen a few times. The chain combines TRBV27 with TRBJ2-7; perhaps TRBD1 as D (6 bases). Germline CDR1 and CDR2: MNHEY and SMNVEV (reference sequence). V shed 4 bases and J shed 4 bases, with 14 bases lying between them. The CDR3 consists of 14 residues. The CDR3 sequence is CASSSRDKLYEQYV. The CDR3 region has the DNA TGTGCCAGCAGTTCCCGGGACAAACTATACGAGCAGTACGTC.

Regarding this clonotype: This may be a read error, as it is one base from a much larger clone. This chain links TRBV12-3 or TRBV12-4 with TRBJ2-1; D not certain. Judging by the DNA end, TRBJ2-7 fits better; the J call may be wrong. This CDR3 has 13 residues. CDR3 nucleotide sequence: TGTGCCAGCACAACCCTCCTAGGCGATGAGCAGTACTTC. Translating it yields CASTTLLGDEQYF.

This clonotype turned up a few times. Written as DNA, the CDR3 is TGTGCCAGCAGCTGGGGGACCAGGGACACTGAAGCTTTCTTT. This gives the protein CASSWGTRDTEAFF. The V call is TRBV5-6, the J call TRBJ1-1; tentative D call: TRBD1 (5 bases). This CDR3 has 14 amino acids. The germline V gene has CDR1 SGHDT and CDR2 YYEEEE. V was shortened by 3 bases and J by 3 bases, with 12 bases between the two germline ends.

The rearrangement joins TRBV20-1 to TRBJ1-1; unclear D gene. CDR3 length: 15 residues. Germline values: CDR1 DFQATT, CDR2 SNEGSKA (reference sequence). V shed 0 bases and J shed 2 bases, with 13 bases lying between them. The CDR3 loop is CSARDRRQHNTEAFF. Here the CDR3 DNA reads TGCAGTGCTAGAGATCGTAGGCAGCACAACACTGAAGCTTTCTTT.

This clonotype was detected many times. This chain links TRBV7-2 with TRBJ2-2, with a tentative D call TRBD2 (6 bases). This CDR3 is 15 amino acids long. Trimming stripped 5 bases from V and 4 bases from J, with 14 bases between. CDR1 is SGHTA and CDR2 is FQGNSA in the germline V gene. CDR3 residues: CASSPTAGSTGELFF. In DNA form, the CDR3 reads TGTGCCAGCAGCCCCACTGCCGGGAGCACCGGGGAGCTGTTTTTT.

The DNA of the CDR3 is TGCAGTGCTATCAGCAGCGAAGGTCATACTGAAGCTTTCTTT. Protein sequence: CSAISSEGHTEAFF. The chain employs TRBV20-1 and TRBJ1-1; the D is unclear. This CDR3 has 14 amino acids. Trimming shortened V by 4 bases and J by 5 bases, and 17 bases separated the two germline ends. CDR1 is DFQATT and CDR2 is SNEGSKA in the germline V gene (reference sequence).

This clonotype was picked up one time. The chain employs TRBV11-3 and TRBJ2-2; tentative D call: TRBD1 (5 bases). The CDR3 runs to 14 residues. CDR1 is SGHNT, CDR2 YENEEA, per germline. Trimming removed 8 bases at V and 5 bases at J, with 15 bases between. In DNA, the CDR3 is TGTGCCAGCGGCGAGGAGTCAGGGACCGGGGAGCTGTTTTTT. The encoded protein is CASGEESGTGELFF.

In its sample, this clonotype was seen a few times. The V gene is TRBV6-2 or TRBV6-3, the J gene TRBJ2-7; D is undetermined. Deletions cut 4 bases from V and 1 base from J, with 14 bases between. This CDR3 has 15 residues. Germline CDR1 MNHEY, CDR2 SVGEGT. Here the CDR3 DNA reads TGTGCCAGCAGTTCGTCCACTATTGAGTCCTACGAGCAGTACTTC. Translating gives CASSSSTIESYEQYF.

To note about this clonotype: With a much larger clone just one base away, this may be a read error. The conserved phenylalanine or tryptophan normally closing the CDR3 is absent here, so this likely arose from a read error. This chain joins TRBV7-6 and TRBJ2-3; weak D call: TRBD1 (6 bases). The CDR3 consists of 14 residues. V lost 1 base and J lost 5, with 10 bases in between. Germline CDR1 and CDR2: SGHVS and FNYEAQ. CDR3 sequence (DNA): TGTGCCAGCAGCTTAGGGGGGCTCGGAGATACGCAGTATTAT. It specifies CASSLGGLGDTQYY.

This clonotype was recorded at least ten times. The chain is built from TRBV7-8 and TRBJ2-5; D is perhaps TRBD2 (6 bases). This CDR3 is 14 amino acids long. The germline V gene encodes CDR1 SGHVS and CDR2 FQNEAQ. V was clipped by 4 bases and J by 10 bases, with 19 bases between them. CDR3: CASSSRSSRGDQYF. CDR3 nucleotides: TGTGCCAGCAGCTCCCGATCTTCCCGCGGGGACCAGTACTTC.

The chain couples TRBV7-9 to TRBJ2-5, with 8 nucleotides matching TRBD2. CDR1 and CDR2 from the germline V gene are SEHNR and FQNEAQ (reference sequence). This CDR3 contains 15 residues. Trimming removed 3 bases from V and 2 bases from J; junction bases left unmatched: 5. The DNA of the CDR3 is TGTGCCAGCAGCTTTCCGAGCGGGGGACAAGAGACCCAGTACTTC. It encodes CASSFPSGGQETQYF.

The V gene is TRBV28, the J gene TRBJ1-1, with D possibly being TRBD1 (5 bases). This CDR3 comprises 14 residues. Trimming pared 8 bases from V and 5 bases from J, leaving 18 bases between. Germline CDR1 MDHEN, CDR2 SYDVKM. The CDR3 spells CASGGRGVRTEAFF. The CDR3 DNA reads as TGTGCCAGCGGAGGGCGGGGGGTGCGGACTGAAGCTTTCTTT.

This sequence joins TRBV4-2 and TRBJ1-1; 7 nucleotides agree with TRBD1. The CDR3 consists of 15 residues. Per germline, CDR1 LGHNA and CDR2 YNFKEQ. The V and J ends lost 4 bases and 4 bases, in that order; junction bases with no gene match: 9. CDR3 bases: TGTGCCAGCAGCCCAACGACAGGGTCGAGCACTGAAGCTTTCTTT. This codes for CASSPTTGSSTEAFF.

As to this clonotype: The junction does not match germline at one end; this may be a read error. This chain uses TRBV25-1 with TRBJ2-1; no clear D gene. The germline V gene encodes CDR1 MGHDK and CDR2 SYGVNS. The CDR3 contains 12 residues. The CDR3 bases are TGTGCCAACAGTGAATCTTGGGATGAGCAGTTCTTC. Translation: CANSESWDEQFF.

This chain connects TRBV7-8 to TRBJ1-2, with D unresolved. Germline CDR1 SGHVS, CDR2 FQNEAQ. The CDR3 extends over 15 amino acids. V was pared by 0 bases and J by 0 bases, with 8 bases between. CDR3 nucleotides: TGTGCCAGCAGCTTAGCAGAGGCAGCTAACTATGGCTACACCTTC. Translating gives CASSLAEAANYGYTF.

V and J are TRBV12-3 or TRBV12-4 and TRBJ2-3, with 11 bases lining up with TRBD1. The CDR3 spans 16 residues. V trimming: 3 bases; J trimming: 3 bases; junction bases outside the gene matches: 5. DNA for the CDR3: TGTGCCAGCAGTTTTCGGACAGGGGGCTGGACAGATACGCAGTATTTT. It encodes CASSFRTGGWTDTQYF.

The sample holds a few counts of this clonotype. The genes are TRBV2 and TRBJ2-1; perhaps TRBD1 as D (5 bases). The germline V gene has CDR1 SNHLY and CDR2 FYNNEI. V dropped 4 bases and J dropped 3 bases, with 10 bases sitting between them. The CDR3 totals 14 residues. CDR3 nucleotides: TGTGCCAGCAGTGTAAGTACAGGCTACAATGAGCAGTTCTTC. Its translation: CASSVSTGYNEQFF.

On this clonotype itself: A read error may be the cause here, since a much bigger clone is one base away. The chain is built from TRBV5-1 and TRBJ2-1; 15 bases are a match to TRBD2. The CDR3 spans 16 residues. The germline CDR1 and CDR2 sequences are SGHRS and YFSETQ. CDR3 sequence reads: CASSLVGLAGGNEQCF. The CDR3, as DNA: TGCGCCAGCAGCTTGGTGGGACTAGCGGGGGGAAATGAGCAGTGCTTC.

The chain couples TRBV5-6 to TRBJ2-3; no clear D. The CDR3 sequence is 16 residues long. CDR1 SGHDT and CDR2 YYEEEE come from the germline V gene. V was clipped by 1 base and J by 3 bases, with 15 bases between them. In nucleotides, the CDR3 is TGTGCCAGCAGCTTGTTTCCCTCACCCGGAACAGATACGCAGTATTTT. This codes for CASSLFPSPGTDTQYF.